This T cell receptor beta chain is drawn from a study of blood T cells in healthy people across ages. General study points: Unknown CMV status may confound age-related changes in expanded clones. Long-lived donors had more naive CD4+ cells and higher diversity than aged donors.

In germline, CDR1 is SGHNT, CDR2 YENEEA. This CDR3 region has 15 residues. V gave up 4 bases and J gave up 7 bases, with 14 bases separating them. A note on this clonotype: Its target is not known.

Primed by a sample-barcoded 5' primer and a J-beta primer mix, a second PCR proceeded for about 7 to 12 cycles. TCRdb re-analysed the 5' RACE reads in MiXCR, keeping a single row per CDR3 protein. The repertoire includes some 900,000 distinct CDR3 sequences, around 46% of them detected once, and around an eighth sits in the top ten. The sequence came from a young man in good health. Sequencing input: blood. The V and J genes are TRBV11-3 and TRBJ1-6; possibly TRBD1 for D (5 bases). CDR3 bases: TGTGCCAGCAGCTCGGGACTGACCACAAATTCACCCCTCCACTTT. Amino acid sequence: CASSSGLTTNSPLHF.